This entry concerns a single T cell receptor beta chain. No cognate antigen has been identified for it. Per-base qualities were not stored, and no clone one base away is much larger. The data originate from a study of blood T cell repertoires in COVID-19 (TCRdb year 2020). Background on the whole study: Samples covering the acute and convalescent phases of COVID-19 were provided by collaborators in the United States, Italy and Spain. Samples were obtained from the ongoing ImmuneRACE study (first 160 participants) and from 1,254 subjects provided by 6 global collaborators. The sample metadata nearly always contained a de-identified subject ID, COVID-19 status, age in years and sex. The material from the prospective study consisted of cDNA or gDNA derived from T cells, B-cell-depleted T cells, or PBMCs. HLA class I and class II types, where available, came from metadata supplied by the sample provider rather than from assay-based typing. The repertoires were released in a freely available public database intended as a resource for research on the immune response to SARS-CoV-2. Deeply sampled blood TCRbeta repertoires from subjects exposed to, actively infected with, or recovered from COVID-19 were included in the dataset.

The immunoSEQ Assay, a bias-controlled multiplex PCR, was used to amplify TCRbeta CDR3 regions from genomic DNA. The original pipeline was this. The number of nucleated cells in each sample was estimated by amplification of reference gene primers within the assay. To quantify the absolute abundance of each unique TCRbeta CDR3 rearrangement, sequence reads were collapsed and filtered. For each sample, productive Simpson clonality was calculated as the square root of Simpson's diversity index over productive rearrangements. The table comes from immuneACCESS by way of TCRdb, which keeps in-frame sequences with V and J called. Part of the clones is missing from these tables; in studies checked, under half for an unresolved V gene and the rest for unknown reasons. The DNA gave D and trimming, while V, J and clone size come from that table. For this sample there are approximately 210,000 clones; approximately 82% appear just once. The leading ten clones occupy just over 2.5% of the sample.

Whole blood was collected in K2EDTA tubes by collaborating institutions according to the institutions' own protocols. Collaborator samples were shipped for TCRbeta analysis as frozen whole blood, isolated PBMCs, or DNA extracted from either sample type. General study outcomes and caveats: Clinical and demographic metadata were provided uncurated, with the amount varying by source and participant.

Sample: peripheral blood. The TCR was taken from a woman aged 65 to 85 with active or convalescent COVID-19.

DNA sequence: TGTGCCAGCAGCTGGACTAGTGATACCTACGAGCAGTACTTC. This encodes CASSWTSDTYEQYF. The chain couples TRBV6-5 to TRBJ2-7, with 7 middle bases fitting TRBD2. The CDR3 has 14 amino acids, counting the end cysteine and phenylalanine. Of the read, only the CDR3 DNA is kept; its 42 bases are in frame from base 1. For CDR1 and CDR2, the germline V gene lists MNHEY and SVGAGI. The germline V end is reduced by 6 bases and the J end by 2 bases; junction bases left unmatched: 7.